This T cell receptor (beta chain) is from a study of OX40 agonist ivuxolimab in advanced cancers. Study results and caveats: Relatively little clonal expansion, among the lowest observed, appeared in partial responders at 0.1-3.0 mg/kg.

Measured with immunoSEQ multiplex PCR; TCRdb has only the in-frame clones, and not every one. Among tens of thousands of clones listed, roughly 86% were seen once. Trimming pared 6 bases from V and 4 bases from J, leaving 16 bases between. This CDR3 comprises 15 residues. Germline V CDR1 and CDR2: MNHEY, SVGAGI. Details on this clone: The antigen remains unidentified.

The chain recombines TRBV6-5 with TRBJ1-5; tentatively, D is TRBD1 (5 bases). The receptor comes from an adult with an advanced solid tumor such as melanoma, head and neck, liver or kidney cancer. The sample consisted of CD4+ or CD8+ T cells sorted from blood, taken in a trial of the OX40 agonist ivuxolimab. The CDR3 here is CASSQVWGGNQPQHF. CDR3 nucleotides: TGTGCCAGCAGCCAAGTATGGGGGGGGAATCAGCCCCAGCATTTT.